One and the same sample provided the 5 T cell receptor beta chains below, sequenced in a study of T cell changes during pregnancy in multiple sclerosis. Measured with immunoSEQ multiplex PCR; TCRdb has only the in-frame clones, and not every one. The profile shows over 70,000 clones, around 94% of them singletons. The specimen comprised peripheral blood, sampled in the third trimester of pregnancy. These receptors all stem from a female donor with multiple sclerosis, enrolled in a pregnancy study.

This clone was detected once. The chain has TRBV7-3 and TRBJ2-2; possible D gene TRBD1, 6 bases. The germline V gene has CDR1 SGHTA and CDR2 FQGTGA. This CDR3 contains 14 residues. The germline V and J ends were trimmed by 3 bases and 5 bases, with 10 bases remaining between them. CDR3 coding DNA: TGTGCCAGCAGCTTGACAACAGGGACCGGGGAGCTGTTTTTT. This codes for CASSLTTGTGELFF.

This clone was found once. The rearrangement joins TRBV27 to TRBJ2-7, with 9 nucleotides matching TRBD1. Germline-derived CDR1 and CDR2 are MNHEY and SMNVEV (reference sequence). Germline trimming cut 3 bases from V and 4 bases from J; bases unmatched to any gene: 10. There are 16 residues in the CDR3. As DNA, the CDR3 is TGTGCCAGCAGTTTCCGGGTGGGACAGGGCCCATACGAGCAGTACTTC. As protein: CASSFRVGQGPYEQYF.

The chain joins TRBV7-6 to TRBJ1-5; D not resolved. The germline gives CDR1 SGHVS, CDR2 FNYEAQ. Trimming cost V 5 bases and J 4 bases, with 9 bases left between them. The CDR3 has 13 residues. CDR3 sequence reads: CASSPDGNQPQHF. CDR3 DNA: TGTGCCAGCAGCCCCGACGGGAATCAGCCCCAGCATTTT.

The rearrangement uses TRBV5-4 and TRBJ2-1; 11 nucleotides line up with TRBD2. Germline assignment: CDR1 SGHNT and CDR2 YYREEE (reference sequence). The V and J ends lost 3 bases and 10 bases, in that order; junction bases with no gene match: 9. The CDR3 length is 15 residues. CDR3 sequence: CASSSGTSGIWEQFF. The CDR3 DNA reads TGTGCCAGCAGCTCCGGGACTAGCGGTATATGGGAGCAGTTCTTC.

The gene calls are TRBV28 and TRBJ2-7, with a weak D call TRBD1 (5 bases). This CDR3 contains 15 residues. CDR1 and CDR2 from the germline V gene are MDHEN and SYDVKM. V was pared by 2 bases and J by 3 bases, with 14 bases between. CDR3 loop: CASSLHGATVYEQYF. CDR3 DNA: TGTGCCAGCAGTTTACATGGGGCCACCGTCTACGAGCAGTACTTC.